Below, one TCR beta chain is given with its context. This CDR3 has 15 amino acids. J gave up 2 bases and V 5 bases, and 6 bases lay outside the gene matches. The germline V gene has CDR1 SNHLY and CDR2 FYNNEI. The sample is drawn from a study of blood T cell repertoires in COVID-19. The participants were between about 18 and 90 years old and came from fewer than 25 US areas. Produced via immunoSEQ multiplex PCR; TCRdb's table is partial and in-frame only. Of roughly 320,000 clones listed, 85% to 90% are singletons. The chain has TRBV2 and TRBJ1-5; 7 nucleotides line up with TRBD1. The sequencing sample was made of PBMCs or T cells enriched from blood (not recorded which). This clonotype was sampled from a man aged 30-40 years who had recovered from COVID-19. The CDR3 region is CASSPDRSGNQPQHF. The CDR3 bases are TGTGCCAGCAGTCCGGACAGGTCAGGCAATCAGCCCCAGCATTTT.